The 10 T cell receptor beta chains reported below all come from one sample, sequenced in a study of identifying expanded T cells in peripheral blood. TCRdb's table, derived via immunoSEQ multiplex PCR, lists solely in-frame clones and lacks some. The sample comprises tens of thousands of clones, more than 70% of which are singletons, and around 20% rests with the top ten. The source material was blood. The source of these receptors is a person between 18 and 69 years old in good health.

The gene calls are TRBV19 and TRBJ2-4; 10 bases are a match to TRBD1. This CDR3 region has 19 residues. Germline CDR1 is LNHDA and CDR2 is SQIVND (reference sequence). Germline trimming cut 2 bases from V and 0 bases from J; bases unmatched to any gene: 10. In nucleotides, the CDR3 is TGTGCCAGTAGTATATTTACCGGGACAGGGGTCCTAGCCAAAAACATTCAGTACTTC. Translation gives CASSIFTGTGVLAKNIQYF.

The V gene is TRBV4-1, the J gene TRBJ1-4; TRBD1 matches 7 bases. Germline lookup yields CDR1 MGHRA and CDR2 YSYEKL. The CDR3 consists of 15 residues. The V segment lost 1 base and the J segment 8 bases; nucleotides outside the gene matches: 7. The CDR3 here is CASSQGIGGVEKLFF. CDR3 nucleotide sequence: TGCGCCAGCAGCCAAGGAATAGGGGGCGTCGAAAAACTGTTTTTT.

The J gene is TRBJ1-6, the V gene TRBV19; 9 nucleotides line up with TRBD1. Germline CDR1 is LNHDA and CDR2 is SQIVND (reference sequence). CDR3 length: 14 amino acids. V lost 4 bases to trimming and J lost 14 bases; unmatched junction nucleotides: 9. DNA for the CDR3: TGTGCCAGTAGTAGTGGACAGGGGCTAACGGCCCTCCACTTT. Translation gives CASSSGQGLTALHF.

V is TRBV6-5 and J is TRBJ2-7; D is perhaps TRBD2 (6 bases). There are 14 residues in the CDR3. The ends were cut back, 5 bases at V and 2 bases at J, with 13 bases in the middle. Per the germline V gene, CDR1 is MNHEY and CDR2 is SVGAGI. This CDR3 reads CASSPGTATYEQYF. The CDR3 DNA sequence: TGTGCCAGCAGTCCCGGGACTGCCACCTACGAGCAGTACTTC.

This chain connects TRBV27 to TRBJ2-3; unclear D gene. The V end lost 5 bases, the J end lost 2 bases, and 8 bases lay between the germline ends. CDR1 and CDR2 (germline): MNHEY, SMNVEV (reference sequence). This CDR3 is built from 13 residues. The CDR3 sequence: CASSPRPTDTQYF. The DNA for the CDR3 is TGTGCCAGCAGTCCGAGGCCCACAGATACGCAGTATTTT.

V and J are TRBV7-2 and TRBJ2-7, with 11 bases aligning to TRBD2. The CDR3 is made up of 15 amino acids. V shed 4 bases, J shed 6 bases, and the junction held 8 bases outside the gene matches. From germline, CDR1 is SGHTA and CDR2 FQGNSA. As DNA, the CDR3 is TGTGCCAGCAGCTCAACTAGCGGGGGAGGCTCCGAGCAGTACTTC. This encodes CASSSTSGGGSEQYF.

The chain is built from TRBV23-1 and TRBJ1-4; 10 nucleotides agree with TRBD1. TRBV23-1 is an ORF, and what it does is uncertain. The ends lost 2 bases at V and 5 bases at J; junction bases unmatched: 2. The CDR3 has 15 residues. As DNA, the CDR3 is TGCGCCAGCAGTCAAGGGACAGGGGTGAATGAAAAACTGTTTTTT. Its translation: CASSQGTGVNEKLFF.

V is TRBV6-5 and J is TRBJ2-7, with a tentative D call TRBD2 (6 bases). This CDR3 comprises 15 residues. V was pared by 0 bases and J by 3 bases, with 12 bases between. Germline CDR1 is MNHEY and CDR2 is SVGAGI. CDR3 nucleotides: TGTGCCAGCAGTTACTCCTCGTCCGGGAGCTACGAGCAGTACTTC. Protein product: CASSYSSSGSYEQYF.

This chain links TRBV29-1 with TRBJ1-5; D is possibly TRBD1 (5 bases). V lost 4 bases, J lost 5 bases, and 15 bases lay in between. CDR1 and CDR2 from the germline V gene are SQVTM and ANQGSEA. The CDR3 extends over 14 amino acids. The CDR3 loop is CSVAEGNQDQPQHF. CDR3 DNA: TGCAGCGTTGCGGAGGGGAATCAAGATCAGCCCCAGCATTTT.

The rearrangement uses TRBV9 and TRBJ2-7; TRBD1 aligns across 9 bases. This CDR3 contains 16 residues. Trimming took 1 base from V and 2 from J; bases not matched to a gene: 7. Germline V gives CDR1 SGDLS, CDR2 YYNGEE. This CDR3 reads CASSVSAGTGTYEQYF. DNA of the CDR3: TGTGCCAGCAGCGTATCCGCCGGGACAGGGACCTACGAGCAGTACTTC.